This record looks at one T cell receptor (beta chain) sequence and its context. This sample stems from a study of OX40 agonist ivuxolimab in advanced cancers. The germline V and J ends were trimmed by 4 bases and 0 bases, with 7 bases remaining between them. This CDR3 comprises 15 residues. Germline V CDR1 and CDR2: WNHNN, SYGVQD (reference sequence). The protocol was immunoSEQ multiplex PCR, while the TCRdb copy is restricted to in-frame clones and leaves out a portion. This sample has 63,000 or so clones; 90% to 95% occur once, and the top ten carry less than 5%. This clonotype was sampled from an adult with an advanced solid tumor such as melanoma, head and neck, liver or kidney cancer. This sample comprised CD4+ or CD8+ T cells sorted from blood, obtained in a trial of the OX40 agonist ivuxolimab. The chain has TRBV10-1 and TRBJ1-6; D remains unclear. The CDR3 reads CASSVGSSYNSPLHF. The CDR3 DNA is TGCGCCAGCAGTGTCGGGAGCTCCTATAATTCACCCCTCCACTTT.